These 3 T cell receptor beta chains came from one sample sequenced in a study of blood T cell repertoires in COVID-19. The data were produced by immunoSEQ multiplex PCR, yet TCRdb's version contains in-frame clones alone and is incomplete. The repertoire holds about 200,000 clones, with roughly 88% as singletons. Sequences were obtained from peripheral blood. These receptors were taken from a human donor in a cohort sampled during active COVID-19.

The gene calls are TRBV2 and TRBJ2-2; 10 positions agree with TRBD1. The V gene end was trimmed by 6 bases and the J gene end by 0 bases; junction bases not matched to a gene: 4. Germline V gene data show CDR1 as SNHLY and CDR2 as FYNNEI. This CDR3 region has 16 residues. CDR3 nucleotides: TGTGCCAGCAGCCGACAGGGGGCGGCGAACACCGGGGAGCTGTTTTTT. Its protein is CASSRQGAANTGELFF.

V usage is TRBV5-1 and J usage is TRBJ2-1, with unresolved D. Trimming left V 0 bases short and J 6 bases short, with 4 bases between. The germline V gene encodes CDR1 SGHRS and CDR2 YFSETQ. This CDR3 has 12 amino acids. The CDR3 nucleotides read TGCGCCAGCAGCTTGGACTCCAATGAGCAGTTCTTC. Protein product: CASSLDSNEQFF.

The chain links TRBV27 to TRBJ2-2, with 7 bases fitting TRBD1. The ends lost 4 bases at V and 6 bases at J; junction bases unmatched: 8. CDR1 and CDR2 (germline): MNHEY, SMNVEV (reference sequence). This CDR3 is built from 15 residues. Here the CDR3 reads CASSYRDSAAGELFF. The CDR3 DNA follows: TGTGCCAGCAGTTATAGGGACAGCGCTGCCGGGGAGCTGTTTTTT.